One and the same sample provided the 18 T cell receptor beta chains below, sequenced in a study of shared clonotypes between healthy human individuals. The data were produced by immunoSEQ multiplex PCR, yet TCRdb's version contains in-frame clones alone and is incomplete. The top ten hold about 1.6% of the sample, which has approximately 2,000,000 clones, 93% seen once. Positively selected for CCR7, the CD45RO-negative cells used as naive CD8 cells excluded terminally differentiated effector memory CD45RA+ cells. Sequences were obtained from naive CD8+ T cells from PBMCs. The receptors derive from a man younger than 35 in good health. Some clones in this sample may be carry-over from other donors' samples.

The rearrangement links TRBV7-9 to TRBJ2-2; weak D call: TRBD2 (6 bases). Germline CDR1 is SEHNR and CDR2 is FQNEAQ (reference sequence). The CDR3 is made up of 17 amino acids. Trimming took off 5 bases at V and 0 bases at J, with 16 bases between the two ends. CDR3 DNA: TGTGCCAGCAGCCCGTATTGGGAGGATACGAACACCGGGGAGCTGTTTTTT. Translating gives CASSPYWEDTNTGELFF.

This chain connects TRBV25-1 to TRBJ2-1, with D possibly TRBD2 on 6 matching bases. CDR3 length equals 12 residues. Germline V gene lookup returns CDR1 MGHDK and CDR2 SYGVNS. Trimming pared 2 bases from V and 10 bases from J, leaving 9 bases between. The CDR3 sequence: CASSEHLAEQFF. For the CDR3, the DNA is TGTGCCAGCAGTGAACACCTAGCGGAGCAGTTCTTC.

The rearrangement joins TRBV5-6 to TRBJ2-7; TRBD1 or TRBD2 may be the D gene (5 bases each). V shed 3 bases and J shed 3 bases, with 10 bases lying between them. The CDR3 contains 13 residues. Germline CDR1 reads SGHDT; CDR2 reads YYEEEE. CDR3 region: CASSWDGYYEQYF. The CDR3 nucleotides read TGTGCCAGCAGCTGGGACGGCTACTACGAGCAGTACTTC.

The chain uses TRBV9 and TRBJ1-1; D not resolved. The germline V gene encodes CDR1 SGDLS and CDR2 YYNGEE. The length of the CDR3 is 13 residues. The V gene lost 0 bases and the J gene lost 4 bases, with 7 bases spanning the gap. The CDR3 protein is CASSVVVSTEAFF. The CDR3 region has the DNA TGTGCCAGCAGCGTAGTTGTGAGCACTGAAGCTTTCTTT.

The CDR3 nucleotides read TGTGCCAGTAGTACCCCAGGGAGTCTAGCTGAAGCTTTCTTT. This codes for CASSTPGSLAEAFF. The chain couples TRBV19 to TRBJ1-1, with D tentatively TRBD1 (5 bases). This CDR3 has 14 residues. Germline CDR1 LNHDA, CDR2 SQIVND (reference sequence). V was shortened by 4 bases and J by 6 bases, with 15 bases between the two germline ends.

The chain carries TRBV7-9 and TRBJ2-1; the D gene is possibly TRBD1 (6 bases). V dropped 1 base and J dropped 1 base, with 8 bases sitting between them. Germline V gives CDR1 SEHNR, CDR2 FQNEAQ (reference sequence). The CDR3 loop spans 15 amino acids. The CDR3 bases are TGTGCCAGCAGCTTAGACAGGGTTTCCTACAATGAGCAGTTCTTC. This sequence encodes CASSLDRVSYNEQFF. The whole variable domain, remainder taken from reference TRBV7-9 and TRBJ2-1, is DTGVSQNPRHKITKRGQNVTFRCDPISEHNRLYWYRQTLGQGPEFLTYFQNEAQLEKSRLLSDRFSAERPKGSFSTLEIQRTEQGDSAMYLCASSLDRVSYNEQFFGPGTRLTVL.

As regards this clone: Other nucleotide sequences from this sample produce the same CDR3. The V and J genes are TRBV27 and TRBJ2-7; tentatively, D is TRBD2 (6 bases). Trimming took off 6 bases at V and 1 base at J, with 10 bases between the two ends. The CDR3 sequence is 13 residues long. CDR1 and CDR2 from the germline V gene are MNHEY and SMNVEV (reference sequence). CDR3 in DNA: TGTGCCAGCAGGCCGGGACTGTCCTACGAGCAGTACTTC. It codes for CASRPGLSYEQYF.

V gene TRBV19 combines with J gene TRBJ1-1, with 11 bases fitting TRBD1. Trimming cost V 3 bases and J 4 bases; bases outside gene matches: 4. Germline CDR1 and CDR2: LNHDA and SQIVND (reference sequence). This CDR3 contains 15 residues. CDR3 amino acids: CASSIWDRGFTEAFF. The CDR3 nucleotides are TGTGCCAGTAGTATTTGGGACAGGGGGTTCACTGAAGCTTTCTTT.

This clone turned up a few times. This chain uses TRBV28 with TRBJ1-1; D call uncertain. The CDR3 runs to 15 residues. CDR1 and CDR2 (germline): MDHEN, SYDVKM. V shed 0 bases and J shed 0 bases, with 8 bases lying between them. CDR3 residues: CASSLWAALNTEAFF. DNA of the CDR3: TGTGCCAGCAGTTTATGGGCGGCACTGAACACTGAAGCTTTCTTT.

This clone was counted a few times. The sample contains more than one DNA sequence encoding this CDR3. V gene TRBV7-8 combines with J gene TRBJ1-1; D is ambiguous. The germline V gene encodes CDR1 SGHVS and CDR2 FQNEAQ. The ends were cut back, 4 bases at V and 1 base at J, with 4 bases in the middle. There are 12 residues in the CDR3. The CDR3 sequence: CASSSPNTEAFF. The CDR3 DNA follows: TGTGCCAGCAGCTCCCCGAACACTGAAGCTTTCTTT.

The CDR3 region is CASSLSLPSGSTGELFF. The CDR3 DNA follows: TGTGCCAGCAGTTTATCGCTCCCTAGCGGATCGACCGGGGAGCTGTTTTTT. The chain uses TRBV27 and TRBJ2-2; 7 bases agree with TRBD2. The junction had 9 bases not matched to a gene; V was cut back by 0 bases and J by 5 bases. From germline, CDR1 is MNHEY and CDR2 SMNVEV (reference sequence). CDR3 size: 17 residues.

The rearrangement uses TRBV11-2 and TRBJ2-4; D unclear. V was trimmed by 2 bases and J by 5 bases, leaving 7 bases between them. This CDR3 is built from 13 residues. Looked up from germline, CDR1 is SGHAT and CDR2 is FQNNGV. The CDR3: CASSLYGENIQYF. The CDR3 coding sequence is TGTGCCAGCAGCTTATATGGGGAAAACATTCAGTACTTC.

The chain recombines TRBV7-8 with TRBJ2-2; possibly TRBD2 for D (6 bases). Germline loops: CDR1 SGHVS, CDR2 FQNEAQ. CDR3 length equals 15 residues. The V and J ends lost 7 bases and 1 base respectively, with 13 bases between them. CDR3 loop: CASIPRDQNTGELFF. For the CDR3, the DNA is TGTGCCAGCATCCCGCGGGACCAGAACACCGGGGAGCTGTTTTTT.

The chain couples TRBV13 to TRBJ2-7; D unclear. V lost 5 bases and J lost 2, with 13 bases in between. The CDR3 spans 14 residues. Germline V gene data show CDR1 as PRHDT and CDR2 as FYEKMQ (reference sequence). The CDR3 region has the DNA TGTGCCAGCAGCCCCCCGAGCAGAGCCTACGAGCAGTACTTC. This encodes CASSPPSRAYEQYF.

This sequence joins TRBV19 and TRBJ2-7, with D possibly being TRBD2 (5 bases). Trimming took off 0 bases at V and 3 bases at J, with 12 bases between the two ends. CDR1 and CDR2 from the germline V gene are LNHDA and SQIVND (reference sequence). The CDR3 consists of 15 residues. The CDR3 nucleotides are TGTGCCAGTAGTATAGATGGCGGGTCAGTCTACGAGCAGTACTTC. Protein: CASSIDGGSVYEQYF.

J is TRBJ2-3 and V is TRBV29-1; 11 positions agree with TRBD2. V lost 7 bases, J lost 5 bases, and 11 bases stayed unmatched. Germline V gives CDR1 SQVTM, CDR2 ANQGSEA. This CDR3 is 15 amino acids long. The CDR3 loop reads CSAPTSGNVRDTQYF. In DNA, the CDR3 is TGCAGCGCCCCGACTAGCGGGAATGTAAGAGATACGCAGTATTTT.

The genes are TRBV27 and TRBJ1-2; no definite D call. The CDR3 length is 13 residues. V gave up 1 base and J gave up 6 bases, with 9 bases separating them. Germline V gene data show CDR1 as MNHEY and CDR2 as SMNVEV (reference sequence). The CDR3 bases are TGTGCCAGCAGTTTATATTGGCCCCATGGCTACACCTTC. The encoded protein is CASSLYWPHGYTF.

The rearrangement links TRBV27 to TRBJ1-6; 7 bases are a match to TRBD1. The trim removed 5 bases at V and 10 bases at J, leaving 11 bases unmatched. CDR3 length equals 15 residues. Germline lookup yields CDR1 MNHEY and CDR2 SMNVEV (reference sequence). DNA of the CDR3: TGTGCCAGCAGTCCCCGACAGGGAAGGGAGTCACCCCTCCACTTT. This gives the protein CASSPRQGRESPLHF.